A single sample is the source of the 10 T cell receptor beta chains below, sequenced in a study of blood T cell repertoires in COVID-19. Profiled with immunoSEQ multiplex PCR; TCRdb holds only in-frame clones, not every one. The sample consists of over 350,000 clones, 80% to 90% of them appearing once. The sequenced sample was peripheral blood. These receptors all stem from a woman in her twenties or thirties with acute or convalescent COVID-19.

The V gene is TRBV11-2, the J gene TRBJ2-2; TRBD1 aligns across 7 bases. The CDR3 has 13 residues. V lost 6 bases, J lost 5 bases, and 3 bases stayed unmatched. Germline CDR1 and CDR2: SGHAT and FQNNGV. The CDR3 spells CASRKQGTGELFF. The CDR3 region has the DNA TGTGCCAGCAGAAAACAGGGGACCGGGGAGCTGTTTTTT. Combining the CDR3 with reference TRBV11-2 and TRBJ2-2 gives the whole variable domain EAGVAQSPRYKIIEKRQSVAFWCNPISGHATLYWYQQILGQGPKLLIQFQNNGVVDDSQLPKDRFSAERLKGVDSTLKIQPAKLEDSAVYLCASRKQGTGELFFGEGSRLTVL.

This clone was observed a single time. The chain is built from TRBV28 and TRBJ2-7; D ambiguous. The CDR3 runs to 14 residues. Trimming shortened V by 6 bases and J by 5 bases, and 17 bases separated the two germline ends. In germline, CDR1 is MDHEN, CDR2 SYDVKM. The CDR3 is CASRESTPYHEQYF. As DNA, the CDR3 is TGTGCCAGCAGGGAGAGTACACCGTACCACGAGCAGTACTTC.

This chain links TRBV21-1 with TRBJ1-6; the table's TRBD1 call for D was not verified on the DNA. TRBV21-1 counts as a pseudogene. This CDR3 has 19 amino acids. The CDR3 reads CASSKDDRVVSSYNSPLHF. Here the CDR3 DNA reads TGTGCCAGCAGCAAAGATGACAGGGTCGTGAGCTCCTATAATTCACCCCTCCACTTT.

The rearrangement uses TRBV9 and TRBJ2-1; D possibly corresponds to TRBD2 (6 bases). Germline values: CDR1 SGDLS, CDR2 YYNGEE. This CDR3 contains 13 residues. The germline V and J ends were trimmed by 5 bases and 8 bases, with 14 bases remaining between them. Here the CDR3 reads CASSRTPGDEQFF. The DNA of the CDR3 is TGTGCCAGCAGTCGTACCCCGGGGGATGAGCAGTTCTTC.

The rearrangement joins TRBV20-1 to TRBJ1-2, with 7 bases matching TRBD1. The V gene's germline CDR1 is DFQATT and CDR2 SNEGSKA (reference sequence). The CDR3 covers 11 residues. V shed 6 bases and J 7 bases; nucleotides not matched to a gene: 5. CDR3 in amino acids: CSAKSGGGYTF. DNA for the CDR3: TGCAGTGCAAAATCAGGGGGTGGCTACACCTTC.

The chain joins TRBV6-5 to TRBJ2-7, with 7 bases aligning to TRBD2. The CDR3 runs 13 residues. V lost 8 bases to trimming and J lost 2 bases; unmatched junction nucleotides: 6. The germline gives CDR1 MNHEY, CDR2 SVGAGI. The CDR3 nucleotides are TGTGCCAGCGGGTGGACTAGGACCTACGAGCAGTACTTC. Protein product: CASGWTRTYEQYF.

This rearrangement joins TRBV6-5 to TRBJ2-7; 10 bases match TRBD1. Germline loops: CDR1 MNHEY, CDR2 SVGAGI. This CDR3 is 14 amino acids long. J lost 2 bases, V lost 6 bases, and 4 bases had no gene match. The CDR3 region is CASRGQGRAYEQYF. The CDR3 DNA reads as TGTGCCAGCAGGGGACAGGGGAGGGCCTACGAGCAGTACTTC.

This clone has a single count. This sequence joins TRBV7-8 and TRBJ1-6, with 10 nucleotides matching TRBD1. This CDR3 contains 17 residues. The ends lost 5 bases at V and 0 bases at J; junction bases unmatched: 4. From germline, CDR1 is SGHVS and CDR2 FQNEAQ. CDR3 DNA sequence: TGTGCCAGCAGCCCGGGACAGGGGAGCTCCTATAATTCACCCCTCCACTTT. Its translation is CASSPGQGSSYNSPLHF.

CDR3 sequence: CAGRSSSNTGELFF. The CDR3 nucleotides are TGTGCCGGCCGGAGCAGCTCGAACACCGGGGAGCTGTTTTTT. The chain is built from TRBV7-9 and TRBJ2-2; D not certain. CDR1 and CDR2 from the germline V gene are SEHNR and FQNEAQ (reference sequence). The CDR3 consists of 14 residues. Trimming cost V 11 bases and J 0 bases, with 13 bases left between them.

The V gene is TRBV3-1 (or the pseudogene TRBV3-2), the J gene TRBJ2-7, with unresolved D. The CDR3 totals 15 residues. Looked up from germline, CDR1 is LGHDT and CDR2 is YNNKEL (reference sequence). V lost 1 base and J lost 1, with 11 bases in between. CDR3 protein: CASSQGSITSYEQYF. CDR3 coding DNA: TGTGCCAGCAGCCAAGGGTCCATAACTTCCTACGAGCAGTACTTC.